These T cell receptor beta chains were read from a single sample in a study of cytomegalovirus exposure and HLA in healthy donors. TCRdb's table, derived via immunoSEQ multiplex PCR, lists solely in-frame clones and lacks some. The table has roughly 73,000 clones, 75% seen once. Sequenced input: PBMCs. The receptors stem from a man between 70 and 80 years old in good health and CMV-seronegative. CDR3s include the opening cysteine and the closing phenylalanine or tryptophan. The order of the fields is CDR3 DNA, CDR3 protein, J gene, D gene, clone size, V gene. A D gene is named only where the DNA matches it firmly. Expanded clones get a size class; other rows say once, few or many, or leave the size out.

TGCGCCAGCAGCCAACAAGCGGGGGGGTCGAGCTCCTACAATGAGCAGTTCTTC | CASSQQAGGSSSYNEQFF | TRBJ2-1 | TRBD2 | . | TRBV4-1
TGTGCCAGCAGCTTAGGAGATTCGGGCTTGCGTAGAGGGAATGAGCAGTTCTTC | CASSLGDSGLRRGNEQFF | TRBJ2-1 | . | . | TRBV7-9
TGTGCCAGCAGCTTACTAGCGGGGAGCCAAGAGACCCAGTACTTC | CASSLLAGSQETQYF | TRBJ2-5 | TRBD2 | . | TRBV13
TGTGCCAGCAGACTACAGAACACCGGGGAGCTGTTTTTT | CASRLQNTGELFF | TRBJ2-2 | . | . | TRBV14
TGTGCCAGCAGTCCCCCGGGATCGAAGTTTTATGGCTACACCTTC | CASSPPGSKFYGYTF | TRBJ1-2 | . | . | TRBV27
TGCGCCAGCGCATCCGGGACAGTCAATTCACCCCTCCACTTT | CASASGTVNSPLHF | TRBJ1-6 | TRBD1 | . | TRBV5-1
TGCGCCAGCAGCGTGGGACAGCCGACAAGGACCTCCTACGAGCAGTACTTC | CASSVGQPTRTSYEQYF | TRBJ2-7 | TRBD1 | . | TRBV5-1
TGTGCCGGCTCACCCGACGCGGGTTACACTGAAGCTTTCTTT | CAGSPDAGYTEAFF | TRBJ1-1 | . | . | TRBV18
TGTGCCAGCAGCTTGGCTGCGCGGGCGGACGGATACGAGCAGTACTTC | CASSLAARADGYEQYF | TRBJ2-7 | . | medium-sized | TRBV5-6
TGCAGCGTGGGACAGGAGGACAATGAGCAGTTCTTC | CSVGQEDNEQFF | TRBJ2-1 | TRBD1 | . | TRBV29-1
TGCGCCAGCAGCTTGGGGCTAGGCCCAACTAATGAAAAACTGTTTTTT | CASSLGLGPTNEKLFF | TRBJ1-4 | . | . | TRBV5-1